This T cell receptor beta chain originates from a study of monozygotic twins with inflammatory bowel disease (dated by TCRdb to the late 2010s). For the study in its entirety: A total of around 30 monozygotic twin pairs were included in the full study, comprising nine German pairs (four IBD-concordant, five IBD-discordant) and 19 IBD-discordant Danish pairs. Disease-associated traits were sought mainly through comparisons between IBD patients and their genetically identical healthy co-twins within discordant pairs. Each individual had, on average, about 151 000 unique TCRalpha sequences and 181 000 unique TCRbeta sequences available for analysis. On the study overall, not on this receptor specifically: Because patients received different immunosuppressive treatments, the repertoires may have picked up extra background noise and variability between individuals. Concordant and discordant twins showed no difference in repertoire similarity, possibly because of limited statistical power. IBD patients shared fewer clonotypes with other individuals than healthy twins did, most markedly in patients showing signs of disease activity. The analysis was unable to tell apart different T cell subtypes. The results gave no support for a single strong signal or clonotype linked to IBD. TCRbeta repertoire diversity, by inverse Simpson index, was decreased in IBD patients compared with their healthy co-twins.

The CDR3, cysteine through phenylalanine, is 15 amino acids long. DNA was not recorded. For this clonotype: Its antigen is unknown.

Libraries came from 5' RACE. For each TCR library, about 4,000 ng of total RNA was used. For each sample, cDNA synthesis was carried out in eight separate reactions using SMARTScribe reverse transcriptase. During cDNA synthesis, unique molecular identifiers containing a 6-nucleotide sample barcode were introduced by template switching. Amplification of TCRalpha and TCRbeta cDNA involved two nested PCRs of approximately 16 and 10 cycles, and each PCR was followed by bead purification. Before amplification, the cDNA was treated with uracil DNA-glycosylase and purified using the QIAquick PCR purification kit. In the second PCR, Illumina TruSeq-compatible adapters and sample-specific barcodes were added. TapeStation and Qubit were used to check library quality and concentration, and around 5 ng of each library went into the pool. Sequencing of the pooled libraries was done on an Illumina HiSeq2500 single-index Rapid Run using custom sequencing primers and 2 x 100 bp reads. The authors' pipeline ran thus. UMI-based consensus assembly with MiGEC version 1.2.6 was used to correct PCR and sequencing errors. MiXCR version 2.1.1 handled V(D)J alignment, clonotype assembly and CDR3 extraction. Normalisation of gene usage, clonotype sharing and MAIT/NKT TCR abundance was achieved by analysing the top 1000, 10 000 and 20 000 clonotypes per sample. Diversity was computed as the inverse Simpson index with the vegan R package after downsampling to 27 000 UMIs. Paired Mann-Whitney U tests were applied to discordant twin pairs, with Benjamini-Hochberg correction for multiple testing. TCRdb reprocessed the reads and provides one entry for every CDR3 protein sequence; no DNA is given. TCRdb's processing, not the authors' own work, is the source of the V and J calls. The record for this sample contains 200,000 to 250,000 distinct CDR3 sequences. Approximately 7.7% of the sample is taken by the ten largest.

An approximately 2.5 ml peripheral blood sample was drawn into PAXgene tubes per donor and stored at -80°C. Without any T cell sorting, total RNA was extracted from whole blood using the PAXgene blood miRNA kit on an automated QIAcube. Peripheral blood from monozygotic twin pairs who were concordant or discordant for inflammatory bowel disease underwent deep TCRalpha and TCRbeta repertoire profiling using unique molecular barcoding. Smoking habits were recorded for all twin pairs, with individuals classified as current, former or never smokers. The rearrangement combines TRBV12-3 or TRBV12-4 with TRBJ1-2. This TCR derives from a human donor with ulcerative colitis or Crohn's disease, or a healthy co-twin of an affected twin (not recorded which). Sequences were obtained from blood. This receptor carries the CDR3 CASSLGPSADYGYTF.